This T cell receptor beta chain was captured by sequencing in a study of blood T cell repertoires in COVID-19. Study summary: Spain, Italy and the United States supplied samples that represented acute and convalescent COVID-19. The analysed material was cDNA or gDNA that came from T cells, B-cell-depleted T cells, or PBMCs.

Produced via immunoSEQ multiplex PCR; TCRdb's table is partial and in-frame only. The sample holds approximately 270,000 clones, 75% to 90% seen once. V trimming: 0 bases; J trimming: 3 bases; junction bases outside the gene matches: 6. CDR3 length: 17 residues. Per germline, CDR1 LGHDT and CDR2 YNNKEL (reference sequence). The sequencing sample was made of peripheral blood. This sequence was found in a woman aged 65 to 85 with acute or convalescent COVID-19. The chain combines TRBV3-1 (or the pseudogene TRBV3-2) with TRBJ2-2; 8 bases map to TRBD1. The CDR3 spells CASSQDHAGGYTGELFF. The CDR3 nucleotides are TGTGCCAGCAGCCAAGATCACGCAGGGGGCTACACCGGGGAGCTGTTTTTT.